This T cell receptor (beta chain) was found in a study of blood T cells in healthy people across ages. Primed by a sample-barcoded 5' primer and a J-beta primer mix, a second PCR proceeded for roughly 7 to 12 cycles. TCRdb itself ran the 5' RACE reads through MiXCR, one entry per CDR3 protein. The data hold under 700,000 distinct CDR3 sequences, with around 24% observed a single time. A further study also used this sample, focusing on T cells of mothers and their children. That paper adds: Three healthy Caucasian mothers and their six children were the donors. Microchimeric T cell clones that persisted were not detected.

The sequence was obtained from a boy younger than 18 in good health. The sequencing input was blood.

The CDR3 loop reads CASSVEQGYYNEQFF. The CDR3, as DNA: TGTGCCAGCAGCGTAGAACAGGGGTACTACAATGAGCAGTTCTTC. This chain links TRBV9 with TRBJ2-5; 7 bases map to TRBD1. The end of the DNA aligns better with TRBJ2-1, so the J call may be wrong. This CDR3 spans 15 amino acids. Looked up from germline, CDR1 is SGDLS and CDR2 is YYNGEE.